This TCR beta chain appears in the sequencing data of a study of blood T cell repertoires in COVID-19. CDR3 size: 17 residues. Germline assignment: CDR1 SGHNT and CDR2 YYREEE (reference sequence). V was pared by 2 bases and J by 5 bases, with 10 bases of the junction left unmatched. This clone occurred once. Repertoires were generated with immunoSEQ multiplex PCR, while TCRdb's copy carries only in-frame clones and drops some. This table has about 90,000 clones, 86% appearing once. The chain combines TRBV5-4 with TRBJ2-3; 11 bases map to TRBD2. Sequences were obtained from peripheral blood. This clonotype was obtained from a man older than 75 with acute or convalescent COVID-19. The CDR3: CASSFVAGGAYGDTQYF. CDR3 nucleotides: TGTGCCAGCAGCTTTGTAGCGGGAGGGGCTTATGGAGATACGCAGTATTTT. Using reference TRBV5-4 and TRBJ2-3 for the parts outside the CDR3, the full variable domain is ETGVTQSPTHLIKTRGQQVTLRCSSQSGHNTVSWYQQALGQGPQFIFQYYREEENGRGNFPPRFSGLQFPNYSSELNVNALELDDSALYLCASSFVAGGAYGDTQYFGPGTRLTVL.